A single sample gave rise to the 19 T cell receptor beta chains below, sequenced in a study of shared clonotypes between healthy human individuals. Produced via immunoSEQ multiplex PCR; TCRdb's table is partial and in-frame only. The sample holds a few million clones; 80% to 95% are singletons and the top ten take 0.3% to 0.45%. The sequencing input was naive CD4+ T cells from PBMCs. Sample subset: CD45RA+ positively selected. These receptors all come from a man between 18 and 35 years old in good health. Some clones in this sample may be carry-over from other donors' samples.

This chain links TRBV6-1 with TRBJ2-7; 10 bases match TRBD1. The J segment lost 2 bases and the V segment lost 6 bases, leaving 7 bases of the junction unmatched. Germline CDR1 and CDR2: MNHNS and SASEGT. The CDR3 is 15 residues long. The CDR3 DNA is TGTGCCAGCAGATCCGGGACAGGGGCACCCTACGAGCAGTACTTC. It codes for CASRSGTGAPYEQYF.

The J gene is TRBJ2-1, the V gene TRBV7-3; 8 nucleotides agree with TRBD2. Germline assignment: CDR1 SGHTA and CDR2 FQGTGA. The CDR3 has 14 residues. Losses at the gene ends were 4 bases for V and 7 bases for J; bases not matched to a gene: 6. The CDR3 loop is CASSSGGTRNEQFF. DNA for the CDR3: TGTGCCAGCAGCTCCGGCGGGACTAGAAATGAGCAGTTCTTC. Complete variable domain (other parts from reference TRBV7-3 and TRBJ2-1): GAGVSQTPSNKVTEKGKYVELRCDPISGHTALYWYRQSLGQGPEFLIYFQGTGAADDSGLPNDRFFAVRPEGSVSTLKIQRTERGDSAVYLCASSSGGTRNEQFFGPGTRLTVL.

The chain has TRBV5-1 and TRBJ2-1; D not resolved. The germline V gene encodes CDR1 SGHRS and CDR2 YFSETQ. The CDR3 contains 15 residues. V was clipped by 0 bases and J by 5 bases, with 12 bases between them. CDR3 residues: CASSLAGPPHNEQFF. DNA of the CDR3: TGCGCCAGCAGCTTGGCGGGCCCACCCCACAATGAGCAGTTCTTC.

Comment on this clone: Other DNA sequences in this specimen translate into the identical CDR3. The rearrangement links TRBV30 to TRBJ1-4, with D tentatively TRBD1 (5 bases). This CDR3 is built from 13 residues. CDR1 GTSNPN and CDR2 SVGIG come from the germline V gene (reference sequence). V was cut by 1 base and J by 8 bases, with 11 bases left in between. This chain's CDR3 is CAWSAGLGEKLFF. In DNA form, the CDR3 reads TGTGCCTGGAGTGCAGGGTTAGGAGAAAAACTGTTTTTT.

Here the CDR3 DNA reads TGTGCCAGCAGTCGCGCCTTTGAGCAGTACTTC. Protein sequence: CASSRAFEQYF. J is TRBJ2-7 and V is TRBV6-6; D ambiguous. CDR1 is MNHNY, CDR2 SVGAGI, per germline (reference sequence). Trimming cost V 5 bases and J 7 bases, with 9 bases left between them. CDR3 size: 11 residues.

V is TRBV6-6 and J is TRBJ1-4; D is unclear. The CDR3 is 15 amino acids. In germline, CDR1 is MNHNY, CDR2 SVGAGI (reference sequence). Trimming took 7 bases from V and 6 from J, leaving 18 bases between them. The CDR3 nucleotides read TGTGCCAGCACCCATAATCCTTCGACACATGAAAAACTGTTTTTT. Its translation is CASTHNPSTHEKLFF.

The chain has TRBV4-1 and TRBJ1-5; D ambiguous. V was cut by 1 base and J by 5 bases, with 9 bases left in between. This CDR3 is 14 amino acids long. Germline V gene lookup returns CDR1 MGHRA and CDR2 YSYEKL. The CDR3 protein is CASSQVSVHQPQHF. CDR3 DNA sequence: TGCGCCAGCAGCCAAGTTTCAGTGCATCAGCCCCAGCATTTT.

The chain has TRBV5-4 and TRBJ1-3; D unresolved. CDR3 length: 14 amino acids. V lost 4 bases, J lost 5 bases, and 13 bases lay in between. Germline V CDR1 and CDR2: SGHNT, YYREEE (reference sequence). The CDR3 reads CASSPAAERNTIYF. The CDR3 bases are TGTGCCAGCAGCCCAGCTGCAGAACGAAACACCATATATTTT.

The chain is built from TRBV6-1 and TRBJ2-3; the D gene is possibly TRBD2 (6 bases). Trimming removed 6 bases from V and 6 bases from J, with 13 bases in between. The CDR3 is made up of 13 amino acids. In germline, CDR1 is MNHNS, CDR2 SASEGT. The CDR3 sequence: CASSETRGDTQYF. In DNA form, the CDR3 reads TGTGCCAGCAGCGAAACTCGGGGGGATACGCAGTATTTT.

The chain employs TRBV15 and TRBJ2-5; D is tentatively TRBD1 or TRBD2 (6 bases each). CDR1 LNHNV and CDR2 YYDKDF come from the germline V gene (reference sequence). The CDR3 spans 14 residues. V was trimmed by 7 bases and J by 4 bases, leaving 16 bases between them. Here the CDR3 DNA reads TGTGCCACCACTAGCCCGGGGGCCGGAGAGACCCAGTACTTC. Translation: CATTSPGAGETQYF.

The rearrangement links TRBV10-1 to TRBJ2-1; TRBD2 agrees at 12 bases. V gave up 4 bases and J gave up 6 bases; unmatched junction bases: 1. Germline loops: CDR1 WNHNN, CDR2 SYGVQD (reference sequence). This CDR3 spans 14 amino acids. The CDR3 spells CASSATSGGNEQFF. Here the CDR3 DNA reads TGCGCCAGCAGTGCGACTAGCGGGGGCAATGAGCAGTTCTTC.

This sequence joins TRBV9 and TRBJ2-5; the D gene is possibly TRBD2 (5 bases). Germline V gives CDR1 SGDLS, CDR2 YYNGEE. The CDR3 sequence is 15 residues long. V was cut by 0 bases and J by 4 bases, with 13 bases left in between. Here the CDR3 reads CASSVGRYAGETQYF. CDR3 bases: TGTGCCAGCAGCGTAGGTCGATACGCGGGAGAGACCCAGTACTTC.

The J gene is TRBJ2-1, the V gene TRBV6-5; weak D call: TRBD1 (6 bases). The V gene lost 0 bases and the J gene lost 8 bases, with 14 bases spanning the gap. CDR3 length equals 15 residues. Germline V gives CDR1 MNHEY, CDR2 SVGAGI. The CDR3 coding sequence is TGTGCCAGCAGTTACTCGATATACAGGGCCGATGAGCAGTTCTTC. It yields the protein CASSYSIYRADEQFF.

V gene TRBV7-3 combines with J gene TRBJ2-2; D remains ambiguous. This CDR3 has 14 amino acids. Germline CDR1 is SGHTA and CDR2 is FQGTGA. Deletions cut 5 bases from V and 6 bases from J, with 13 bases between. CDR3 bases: TGTGCCAGCAGCCCCCTTACTTTACCCGGGGAGCTGTTTTTT. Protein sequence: CASSPLTLPGELFF.

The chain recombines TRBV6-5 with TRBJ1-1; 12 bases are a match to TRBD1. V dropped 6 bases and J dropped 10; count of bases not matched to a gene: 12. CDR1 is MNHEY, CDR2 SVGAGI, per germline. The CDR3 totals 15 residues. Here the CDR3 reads CASRAFRDRGLLAFF. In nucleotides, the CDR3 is TGTGCCAGCAGAGCCTTCCGGGACAGGGGGCTGTTAGCTTTCTTT.

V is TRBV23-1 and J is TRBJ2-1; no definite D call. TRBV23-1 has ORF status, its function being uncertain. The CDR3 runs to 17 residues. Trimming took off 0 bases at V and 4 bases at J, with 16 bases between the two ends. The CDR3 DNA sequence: TGCGCCAGCAGTCAATCACCCCCAGGCAAGGTTTACAATGAGCAGTTCTTC. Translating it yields CASSQSPPGKVYNEQFF.

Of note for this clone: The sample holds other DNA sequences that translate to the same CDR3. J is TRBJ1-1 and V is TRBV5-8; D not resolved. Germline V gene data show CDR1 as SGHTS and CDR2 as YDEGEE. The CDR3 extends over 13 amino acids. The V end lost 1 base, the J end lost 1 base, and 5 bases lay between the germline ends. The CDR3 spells CASSLRSNTEAFF. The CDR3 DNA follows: TGTGCCAGCAGCTTGAGATCGAACACTGAAGCTTTCTTT. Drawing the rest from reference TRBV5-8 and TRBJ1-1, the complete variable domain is EAGVTQSPTHLIKTRGQQATLRCSPISGHTSVYWYQQALGLGLQFLLWYDEGEERNRGNFPPRFSGRQFPNYSSELNVNALELEDSALYLCASSLRSNTEAFFGQGTRLTVV.

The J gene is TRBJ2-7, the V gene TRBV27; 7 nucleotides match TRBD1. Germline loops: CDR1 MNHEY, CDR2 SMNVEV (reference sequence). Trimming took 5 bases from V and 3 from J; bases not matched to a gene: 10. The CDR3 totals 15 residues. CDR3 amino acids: CASSLVNRGHYEQYF. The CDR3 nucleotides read TGTGCCAGCAGTCTAGTAAACAGGGGACACTACGAGCAGTACTTC.

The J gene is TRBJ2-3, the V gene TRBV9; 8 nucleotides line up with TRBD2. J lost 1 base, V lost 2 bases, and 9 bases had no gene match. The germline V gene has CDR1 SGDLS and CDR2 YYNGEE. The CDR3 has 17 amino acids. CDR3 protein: CASSVRGSGLGTDTQYF. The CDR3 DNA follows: TGTGCCAGCAGCGTGAGGGGGTCGGGACTAGGCACAGATACGCAGTATTTT. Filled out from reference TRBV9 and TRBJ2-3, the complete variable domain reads DSGVTQTPKHLITATGQRVTLRCSPRSGDLSVYWYQQSLDQGLQFLIQYYNGEERAKGNILERFSAQQFPDLHSELNLSSLELGDSALYFCASSVRGSGLGTDTQYFGPGTRLTVL.